This TCR beta chain was found in a study of T cells in Graves' hyperthyroidism and ophthalmopathy. Looking at the study overall: Peripheral blood was acquired at first diagnosis, ahead of any therapy whatsoever.

This clonotype was seen repeatedly, ten times or more. What it binds is not known. Notes on the study in general: From stable hyperthyroidism, ophthalmopathy was separated by a 13 V-J model. Peripheral blood also featured most of the thyroid clonotypes expanded above 0.001.

V lost 2 bases and J lost 2; bases outside the gene matches: 2. Germline V gives CDR1 LGHDT, CDR2 YNNKEL (reference sequence). This CDR3 spans 15 amino acids. TCR beta CDR3 regions were amplified from RNA. The HTBI primer set drove a first-round RT-PCR of the TCR CDR3. TCRdb fed the multiplex PCR reads into MiXCR, producing one record per CDR3 protein. The sample has under 350,000 distinct CDR3 sequences; roughly 15% are singletons. The chain combines TRBV3-1 with TRBJ2-3; 9 bases align to TRBD2. The TCR comes from a woman aged 40-49 years with Graves' ophthalmopathy. Sequencing was carried out using blood. CDR3 in amino acids: CASSQLAGITDTQYF. In nucleotides, the CDR3 is TGTGCCAGCAGCCAACTAGCGGGGATCACAGATACGCAGTATTTT.